Sequencing of this T cell receptor (beta chain) was carried out in a study of T cells of healthy individuals. This clonotype was picked up a small number of times. MiXCR, run by TCRdb on the 5' RACE reads, gives a single entry per CDR3 protein. This table has roughly 87,000 distinct CDR3 sequences, approximately 15% appearing once. This receptor was obtained from a human donor in good health.

The CDR3 bases are TGCAGTGCTAGAGGGCTTCGGACCGGACTAGCGGGCCCCACAGATACGCAGTATTTT. Encoded protein: CSARGLRTGLAGPTDTQYF. The V call is TRBV20-1, the J call TRBJ2-3, with 11 bases fitting TRBD2. Trimming at V came to 1 base and at J to 2 bases, leaving 14 bases not matched to a gene. This CDR3 is 19 amino acids long. Germline CDR1 is DFQATT and CDR2 is SNEGSKA (reference sequence).